The 18 T cell receptor beta chains reported below all come from one sample, sequenced in a study of T-cell memory formation after mild COVID-19. TCRdb analysed the 5' RACE reads with MiXCR anew, one entry per CDR3 protein. The table records a few hundred thousand distinct CDR3 sequences, 13% to 15% of them present only once. Material for sequencing was PBMCs or a T cell subset sorted from them (not recorded which). These receptors originate from a young man who had mild COVID-19 (a few samples of this study predate the infection). Cell type and time point are not known.

The J gene is TRBJ2-1, the V gene TRBV12-3 or TRBV12-4; 11 bases fit TRBD2. This CDR3 comprises 15 residues. J lost 2 bases, V lost 6 bases, and 3 bases had no gene match. CDR3 protein: CASRSLAGAYNEQFF. CDR3 nucleotides: TGTGCCAGCAGGTCACTAGCGGGAGCCTACAATGAGCAGTTCTTC.

This clonotype has a count of ten or more. Relative to the germline gene, one junction end is altered; a read error may explain this. The chain couples TRBV12-3 or TRBV12-4 to TRBJ1-5; maybe TRBD1 (6 bases). The CDR3 covers 15 residues. CDR3 sequence (DNA): TGTGCCAGCCGTTTGGGGGCGCCCAGCAATCAGCCCCAGCATTTT. Its translation is CASRLGAPSNQPQHF.

The gene calls are TRBV15 and TRBJ2-5; D is uncertain. Germline CDR1 and CDR2: LNHNV and YYDKDF (reference sequence). This CDR3 contains 14 residues. Between the trimmed V and J ends, which lost 0 bases and 2 bases, there was a span of 7 bases. The CDR3, as DNA: TGTGCCACCAGCAGAGAGGGTTCTCAAGAGACCCAGTACTTC. Protein product: CATSREGSQETQYF.

This clonotype was detected only a few times. This chain connects TRBV5-5 to TRBJ2-5; the D gene is possibly TRBD2 (6 bases). Germline V gives CDR1 SGHKS, CDR2 YYEKEE (reference sequence). Trimming left V 2 bases short and J 2 bases short, with 16 bases between. The CDR3 has 16 residues. The chain's CDR3 is CASSFVWRGFQETQYF. DNA of the CDR3: TGTGCCAGCAGCTTTGTTTGGAGGGGATTTCAAGAGACCCAGTACTTC.

This clonotype showed up many times. This chain links TRBV5-6 with TRBJ2-7, with 7 bases identical to TRBD1. The V gene's germline CDR1 is SGHDT and CDR2 YYEEEE. The junction had 5 bases not matched to a gene; V was cut back by 3 bases and J by 5 bases. The CDR3 contains 13 residues. CDR3 protein: CASSYRGVDEQYF. The CDR3 DNA reads TGTGCCAGCAGCTACAGGGGCGTGGACGAGCAGTACTTC.

This clonotype was recorded a few times. The chain couples TRBV9 to TRBJ2-1, with a weak D call TRBD1 (5 bases). This CDR3 region has 17 residues. Trimming removed 3 bases from V and 5 bases from J, with 21 bases in between. CDR1 and CDR2 from the germline V gene are SGDLS and YYNGEE. The CDR3 DNA follows: TGTGCCAGCAGCGCTCCCAGACAGATTGGGGAAGACAATGAGCAGTTCTTC. It translates to CASSAPRQIGEDNEQFF.

In its sample, this clonotype was seen a few times. The chain has TRBV7-2 and TRBJ2-3; TRBD1 might be the D (5 bases). The V and J ends lost 10 bases and 2 bases respectively, with 13 bases between them. This CDR3 has 13 residues. From germline, CDR1 is SGHTA and CDR2 FQGNSA. The CDR3 DNA reads as TGTGCCACCGAGCTAGGGGACACAGATACGCAGTATTTT. It codes for CATELGDTDTQYF. Looking up the rest from reference TRBV7-2 and TRBJ2-3 gives the full variable domain: GAGVSQSPSNKVTEKGKDVELRCDPISGHTALYWYRQSLGQGLEFLIYFQGNSAPDKSGLPSDRFSAERTGGSVSTLTIQRTQQEDSAVYLCATELGDTDTQYFGPGTRLTVL.

The sample holds many counts of this clonotype. The V call is TRBV5-1, the J call TRBJ1-2; D might be TRBD1 (6 bases). Germline assignment: CDR1 SGHRS and CDR2 YFSETQ. Trimming cost V 1 base and J 2 bases, with 15 bases left between them. The CDR3 consists of 16 residues. CDR3 sequence: CASSLLPGQINYGYTF. In nucleotides, the CDR3 is TGCGCCAGCAGCTTGCTACCTGGACAGATCAACTATGGCTACACCTTC.

This clonotype has at least ten counts. This chain links TRBV11-2 with TRBJ2-5; a weak D match, TRBD1 (6 bases). Germline values: CDR1 SGHAT, CDR2 FQNNGV. The CDR3 loop spans 13 amino acids. Trimming shortened V by 4 bases and J by 6 bases, and 12 bases separated the two germline ends. The CDR3, as DNA: TGTGCCAGCAGCTACCAACAGGGACAGACCCAGTACTTC. This encodes CASSYQQGQTQYF.

This chain joins TRBV7-3 and TRBJ2-2; 15 positions match TRBD2. With 5 bases clipped from V and 7 bases from J, the junction kept 11 bases outside the gene matches. The CDR3 runs to 18 residues. Germline V gives CDR1 SGHTA, CDR2 FQGTGA. CDR3 bases: TGTGCCAGCAGCCACATTAGGACTAGCGGGGGGGCGAGCGGGGAGCTGTTTTTT. This gives the protein CASSHIRTSGGASGELFF.

This clonotype was detected a few times. J is TRBJ1-2 and V is TRBV9; D is possibly TRBD1 (5 bases). With 3 bases removed from V and 4 bases from J, the gap between germline ends came to 16 bases. CDR1 SGDLS and CDR2 YYNGEE come from the germline V gene. The CDR3 covers 15 residues. The CDR3 reads CASSERQGPSYGYTF. CDR3 nucleotide sequence: TGTGCCAGCAGCGAGAGGCAGGGCCCTAGCTATGGCTACACCTTC.

V is TRBV7-9 and J is TRBJ2-5; D is undetermined. The CDR3 runs 14 residues. V was pared by 3 bases and J by 2 bases, with 10 bases between. Per germline, CDR1 SEHNR and CDR2 FQNEAQ (reference sequence). CDR3 sequence (DNA): TGTGCCAGCAGCTTTGTGGCCGTTCAAGAGACCCAGTACTTC. This codes for CASSFVAVQETQYF. Full variable domain (remainder filled in from reference TRBV7-9 and TRBJ2-5): DTGVSQNPRHKITKRGQNVTFRCDPISEHNRLYWYRQTLGQGPEFLTYFQNEAQLEKSRLLSDRFSAERPKGSFSTLEIQRTEQGDSAMYLCASSFVAVQETQYFGPGTRLLVL.

This clonotype appeared many times. The chain links TRBV4-1 to TRBJ1-1; TRBD1 is a possible D gene (5 bases). V lost 5 bases and J lost 3, with 16 bases in between. The CDR3 loop spans 15 amino acids. Germline CDR1 and CDR2: MGHRA and YSYEKL. CDR3 nucleotide sequence: TGCGCCAGCAGCAGAGGGCCCGCGGGGGACACTGAAGCTTTCTTT. Translation: CASSRGPAGDTEAFF.

This clonotype showed up just a few times. V and J are TRBV2 and TRBJ1-5, with 7 bases that match TRBD1. CDR1 and CDR2 from the germline V gene are SNHLY and FYNNEI. The CDR3 has 14 residues. V lost 3 bases, J lost 5 bases, and 4 bases stayed unmatched. CDR3 protein: CASSEIGQDQPQHF. CDR3 DNA: TGTGCCAGCAGTGAGATTGGACAGGATCAGCCCCAGCATTTT.

Many counts were recorded for this clonotype. The chain joins TRBV12-3 or TRBV12-4 to TRBJ2-3; no definite D call. The length of the CDR3 is 14 residues. With 3 bases removed from V and 1 base from J, the gap between germline ends came to 8 bases. The CDR3 DNA sequence: TGTGCCAGCAGTTTTTCTATTGGCACAGATACGCAGTATTTT. This codes for CASSFSIGTDTQYF.

This clonotype was counted ten times or more. The rearrangement uses TRBV20-1 and TRBJ2-2; unclear D gene. V was shortened by 2 bases and J by 2 bases, with 6 bases between the two germline ends. The CDR3 sequence is 13 residues long. The germline V gene has CDR1 DFQATT and CDR2 SNEGSKA (reference sequence). This chain's CDR3 is CSARPDNTGELFF. The CDR3 nucleotides read TGCAGTGCTAGACCCGACAACACCGGGGAGCTGTTTTTT.

In its sample, this clonotype was seen a few times. The rearrangement links TRBV5-5 to TRBJ2-3; 12 nucleotides line up with TRBD2. The CDR3 sequence is 13 residues long. With 4 bases clipped from V and 6 bases from J, the junction kept 0 bases outside the gene matches. Germline V gives CDR1 SGHKS, CDR2 YYEKEE (reference sequence). CDR3 nucleotide sequence: TGTGCCAGCAGCGGGACTAGCGGGGATACGCAGTATTTT. Translating gives CASSGTSGDTQYF.

The J gene is TRBJ1-2, the V gene TRBV7-2, with D tentatively TRBD1 (6 bases). Trimming left V 3 bases short and J 2 bases short, with 10 bases between. CDR3 length: 14 residues. Germline V gene sequence: CDR1 SGHTA, CDR2 FQGNSA. The CDR3 reads CASSFQGPNYGYTF. CDR3 DNA sequence: TGTGCCAGCAGCTTCCAGGGGCCCAACTATGGCTACACCTTC.